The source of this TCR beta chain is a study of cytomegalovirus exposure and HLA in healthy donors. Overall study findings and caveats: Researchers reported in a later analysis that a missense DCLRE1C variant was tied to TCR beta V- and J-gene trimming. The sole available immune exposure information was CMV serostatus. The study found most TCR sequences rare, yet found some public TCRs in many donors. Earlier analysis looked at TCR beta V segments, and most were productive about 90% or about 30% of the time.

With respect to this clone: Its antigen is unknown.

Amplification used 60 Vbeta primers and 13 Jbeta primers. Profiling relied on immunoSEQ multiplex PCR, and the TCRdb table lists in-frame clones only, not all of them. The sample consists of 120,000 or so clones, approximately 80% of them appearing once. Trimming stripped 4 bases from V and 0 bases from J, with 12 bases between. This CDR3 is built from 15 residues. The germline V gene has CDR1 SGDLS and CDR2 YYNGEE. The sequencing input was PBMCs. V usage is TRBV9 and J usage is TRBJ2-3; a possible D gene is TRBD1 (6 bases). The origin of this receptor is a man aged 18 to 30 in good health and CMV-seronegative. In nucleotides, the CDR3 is TGTGCCAGCAGCCTAGATGGACAGAGCACAGATACGCAGTATTTT. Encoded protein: CASSLDGQSTDTQYF.